These 24 T cell receptor beta chains share one sample of origin, sequenced in a study of cytomegalovirus exposure and HLA in healthy donors. Use of 60 Vbeta and 13 Jbeta primers characterized the PCR. Profiling relied on immunoSEQ multiplex PCR, and the TCRdb table lists in-frame clones only, not all of them. This repertoire includes 130,000 to 150,000 clones. The sequenced sample was PBMCs. These TCRs come from a male donor in good health and CMV-seronegative.

The rearrangement joins TRBV11-2 to TRBJ1-1, with D uncertain. The germline V gene has CDR1 SGHAT and CDR2 FQNNGV. The CDR3 has 15 residues. V shed 3 bases and J shed 5 bases, with 16 bases lying between them. For the CDR3, the DNA is TGTGCCAGCAGCTTTATTCAGACCGCGGCGACTGAAGCTTTCTTT. Translation gives CASSFIQTAATEAFF.

V and J are TRBV28 and TRBJ2-7, with 8 bases matching TRBD1. The CDR3 is 13 residues long. Germline CDR1 is MDHEN and CDR2 is SYDVKM. The junction had 6 bases not matched to a gene; V was cut back by 6 bases and J by 5 bases. The CDR3 nucleotides read TGTGCCAGCAGAAGGCAGGGGGCCCACGAGCAGTACTTC. Translating gives CASRRQGAHEQYF.

V and J are TRBV28 and TRBJ1-5; D may be TRBD1 (5 bases). Germline values: CDR1 MDHEN, CDR2 SYDVKM. V was shortened by 5 bases and J by 2 bases, with 16 bases between the two germline ends. The CDR3 has 16 amino acids. The CDR3 nucleotides read TGTGCCAGCAGTGCCTGGCGGGGACCGGGCAATCAGCCCCAGCATTTT. Translation gives CASSAWRGPGNQPQHF.

The V and J genes are TRBV25-1 and TRBJ1-3; tentative D call: TRBD1 (6 bases). Germline V gene lookup returns CDR1 MGHDK and CDR2 SYGVNS. This CDR3 region has 15 residues. V lost 5 bases and J 0 bases, leaving 11 bases between the germline ends. Written as DNA, the CDR3 is TGTGCCAGCAGTCGACAGGCCAGCTCTGGAAACACCATATATTTT. Protein sequence: CASSRQASSGNTIYF.

The chain employs TRBV27 and TRBJ2-2; tentative D call: TRBD1 (6 bases). CDR1 is MNHEY and CDR2 is SMNVEV in the germline V gene (reference sequence). The length of the CDR3 is 15 residues. With 4 bases removed from V and 3 bases from J, the gap between germline ends came to 12 bases. DNA of the CDR3: TGTGCCAGCAGTTGGGAACAGGGTCACACCGGGGAGCTGTTTTTT. Translating it yields CASSWEQGHTGELFF.

J is TRBJ1-1 and V is TRBV4-2, with no clear D. The length of the CDR3 is 13 residues. The V end lost 0 bases, the J end lost 2 bases, and 4 bases lay between the germline ends. CDR1 is LGHNA, CDR2 YNFKEQ, per germline. The CDR3 nucleotides read TGTGCCAGCAGCCAAGACTTAAACACTGAAGCTTTCTTT. Its translation is CASSQDLNTEAFF.

V and J are TRBV7-8 and TRBJ1-4, with a weak D call TRBD1 (5 bases). The CDR3 totals 13 residues. Germline V gene data show CDR1 as SGHVS and CDR2 as FQNEAQ. V lost 5 bases and J 10 bases, leaving 14 bases between the germline ends. The CDR3 coding sequence is TGTGCCAGCAGCCCGGTCACGGGGGGAAAACTGTTTTTT. Its protein product is CASSPVTGGKLFF.

CDR3 DNA sequence: TGTGCCAGCAGCTTAGATCAGGGTAGAACGAACACTGAAGCTTTCTTT. Amino acid sequence: CASSLDQGRTNTEAFF. The gene calls are TRBV7-2 and TRBJ1-1; weak D call: TRBD1 (5 bases). Trimming took 1 base from V and 1 from J, leaving 13 bases between them. Germline values: CDR1 SGHTA, CDR2 FQGNSA. This CDR3 contains 16 residues. The complete variable domain, with remaining parts taken from reference TRBV7-2 and TRBJ1-1, reads GAGVSQSPSNKVTEKGKDVELRCDPISGHTALYWYRQSLGQGLEFLIYFQGNSAPDKSGLPSDRFSAERTGGSVSTLTIQRTQQEDSAVYLCASSLDQGRTNTEAFFGQGTRLTVV.

V is TRBV2 and J is TRBJ1-1, with 9 bases that match TRBD1. This CDR3 is built from 14 residues. The ends lost 6 bases at V and 4 bases at J; junction bases unmatched: 6. Germline loops: CDR1 SNHLY, CDR2 FYNNEI. CDR3 region: CASRETGGFTEAFF. Written as DNA, the CDR3 is TGTGCCAGCAGAGAGACAGGGGGATTCACTGAAGCTTTCTTT. The full variable domain, rest sourced from reference TRBV2 and TRBJ1-1, is EPEVTQTPSHQVTQMGQEVILRCVPISNHLYFYWYRQILGQKVEFLVSFYNNEISEKSEIFDDQFSVERPDGSNFTLKIRSTKLEDSAMYFCASRETGGFTEAFFGQGTRLTVV.

This chain links TRBV30 with TRBJ2-7; 9 bases map to TRBD1. This CDR3 is 13 amino acids long. V shed 8 bases, J shed 2 bases, and the junction held 7 bases outside the gene matches. Germline V CDR1 and CDR2: GTSNPN, SVGIG (reference sequence). CDR3 in amino acids: CAGPGTGTYEQYF. CDR3 coding DNA: TGTGCCGGGCCCGGGACAGGGACCTACGAGCAGTACTTC.

The V and J genes are TRBV30 and TRBJ1-5; 8 bases are shared with TRBD1. CDR3 size: 14 residues. Unmatched junction bases numbered 4, after V lost 4 bases and J lost 2 bases. CDR1 and CDR2 (germline): GTSNPN, SVGIG (reference sequence). CDR3 sequence (DNA): TGTGCCTGGACCGCGACAGGGGGCAATCAGCCCCAGCATTTT. It translates to CAWTATGGNQPQHF.

CDR3 residues: CASSPGTLSIQYF. CDR3 DNA sequence: TGTGCCAGCTCCCCCGGGACATTGAGCATTCAGTACTTC. This chain joins TRBV27 and TRBJ2-4, with D tentatively TRBD1 (6 bases). V gave up 8 bases and J gave up 9 bases, with 17 bases separating them. The CDR3 consists of 13 residues. Looked up from germline, CDR1 is MNHEY and CDR2 is SMNVEV (reference sequence).

The chain joins TRBV6-1 to TRBJ1-5; TRBD1 agrees at 7 bases. This CDR3 has 15 residues. The V gene's germline CDR1 is MNHNS and CDR2 SASEGT. After removal of 0 bases from V and 4 bases from J, the junction contained 3 bases not matched to a gene. The CDR3 sequence: CASSEAQGVNQPQHF. The CDR3 DNA follows: TGTGCCAGCAGTGAAGCCCAGGGGGTGAATCAGCCCCAGCATTTT.

The V and J genes are TRBV11-3 and TRBJ2-7; 9 bases are shared with TRBD2. Germline lookup yields CDR1 SGHNT and CDR2 YENEEA. Unmatched junction bases numbered 5, after V lost 0 bases and J lost 5 bases. The CDR3 runs to 15 residues. The CDR3 loop reads CASSLDGTSSDEQYF. CDR3 DNA: TGTGCCAGCAGCTTAGACGGGACTAGCAGCGACGAGCAGTACTTC.

The gene calls are TRBV25-1 and TRBJ1-1; D possibly corresponds to TRBD1 (5 bases). Germline CDR1 and CDR2: MGHDK and SYGVNS. The CDR3 is made up of 14 amino acids. V lost 2 bases to trimming and J lost 1 base, with 8 bases between them. The CDR3 nucleotides read TGTGCCAGCAGTGAACTGGGGGGGAACACTGAAGCTTTCTTT. Its translation: CASSELGGNTEAFF.

This rearrangement joins TRBV27 to TRBJ2-2, with D maybe TRBD2 (6 bases). This CDR3 contains 13 residues. V was clipped by 2 bases and J by 9 bases, with 10 bases between them. Germline CDR1 is MNHEY and CDR2 is SMNVEV (reference sequence). The CDR3 protein is CASSLVTSRELFF. Written as DNA, the CDR3 is TGTGCCAGCAGTTTAGTGACTAGTCGGGAGCTGTTTTTT.

V usage is TRBV5-4 and J usage is TRBJ2-2; 7 bases match TRBD1. Germline values: CDR1 SGHNT, CDR2 YYREEE (reference sequence). The V segment lost 5 bases and the J segment 3 bases; nucleotides outside the gene matches: 4. There are 14 residues in the CDR3. CDR3 nucleotide sequence: TGTGCCAGCAGACGGGACAGCCACACCGGGGAGCTGTTTTTT. Protein sequence: CASRRDSHTGELFF.

This chain connects TRBV30 to TRBJ2-2; D remains unclear. Germline CDR1 and CDR2: GTSNPN and SVGIG (reference sequence). Trimming removed 0 bases from V and 5 bases from J, with 7 bases in between. There are 13 residues in the CDR3. CDR3 bases: TGTGCCTGGAGTGTATACGGGACCGGGGAGCTGTTTTTT. This translates into CAWSVYGTGELFF. The full variable domain, completed using reference TRBV30 and TRBJ2-2, is SQTIHQWPATLVQPVGSPLSLECTVEGTSNPNLYWYRQAAGRGLQLLFYSVGIGQISSEVPQNLSASRPQDRQFILSSKKLLLSDSGFYLCAWSVYGTGELFFGEGSRLTVL.

The V gene is TRBV4-3, the J gene TRBJ2-7; D is possibly TRBD2 (5 bases). The CDR3 runs 14 residues. CDR1 is LGHNA, CDR2 YSLEER, per germline. Between the trimmed V and J ends, which lost 4 bases and 7 bases, there was a span of 17 bases. CDR3 nucleotides: TGCGCCAGCAGCCCCTTCTCGAGCGGAGAGGAGCAGTACTTC. As protein: CASSPFSSGEEQYF.

The rearrangement joins TRBV11-2 to TRBJ1-6, with TRBD1 matching over 7 bases. CDR1 SGHAT and CDR2 FQNNGV come from the germline V gene. The CDR3 sequence is 15 residues long. The V gene end was trimmed by 5 bases and the J gene end by 7 bases; junction bases not matched to a gene: 8. The CDR3 reads CASSLTGQKNSPLHF. The CDR3 DNA is TGTGCCAGCAGCCTTACGGGACAGAAAAATTCACCCCTCCACTTT.

The J gene is TRBJ1-6, the V gene TRBV10-3; 8 bases are shared with TRBD1. Germline trimming cut 4 bases from V and 7 bases from J; bases unmatched to any gene: 0. Germline CDR1 ENHRY, CDR2 SYGVKD. The CDR3 loop spans 13 amino acids. CDR3 protein: CAISGTGNSPLHF. DNA of the CDR3: TGTGCCATCAGTGGGACAGGGAATTCACCCCTCCACTTT.

The chain carries TRBV15 and TRBJ2-5; D not certain. Deletions cut 1 base from V and 2 bases from J, with 11 bases between. Germline V gives CDR1 LNHNV, CDR2 YYDKDF (reference sequence). This CDR3 is built from 15 residues. The CDR3 region is CATSRGTPSQETQYF. CDR3 in DNA: TGTGCCACCAGCAGAGGAACTCCTTCTCAAGAGACCCAGTACTTC.

On this clone itself: The same CDR3 also results from other DNA sequences found in this sample. The chain employs TRBV5-1 and TRBJ1-5; D gene uncertain. The V and J ends lost 1 base and 1 base respectively, with 9 bases between them. CDR3 length: 15 amino acids. CDR1 is SGHRS, CDR2 YFSETQ, per germline. The CDR3 bases are TGCGCCAGCAGCTTGACGGGGTTAAGCAATCAGCCCCAGCATTTT. Protein: CASSLTGLSNQPQHF.

J is TRBJ1-3 and V is TRBV7-9, with 7 bases aligning to TRBD1. Germline-derived CDR1 and CDR2 are SEHNR and FQNEAQ (reference sequence). The trim removed 5 bases at V and 4 bases at J, leaving 17 bases unmatched. This CDR3 is 18 amino acids long. The chain's CDR3 is CASSHDREAELSGNTIYF. For the CDR3, the DNA is TGTGCCAGCAGCCACGACAGGGAGGCAGAACTCTCCGGAAACACCATATATTTT.